The 18 T cell receptor beta chains below all came from one sample that was sequenced in a study of persistence of HIV-infected CD4 T cells. Sequencing used immunoSEQ version 4 in survey mode. Assay: immunoSEQ multiplex PCR; the TCRdb copy retains only in-frame clones and omits some. This sample has about 60,000 clones, with 65% to 80% found just once. The stimulus was an HIV-1 Gag 15-mer peptide pool, about 1 ug/peptide/mL. Sorted nonresponding memory CD4+ T cells were CD40L-negative, CD69-negative, CD45RO-high. No antigen has been assigned to these receptors. Sequences were derived from CD4+ T cells sorted from PBMCs after roughly 20-hour stimulation, sampled from a patient who received antiretroviral therapy. These receptors all stem from an adult man with HIV who was CMV-seropositive.

This chain links TRBV2 with TRBJ2-2; D might be TRBD2 (6 bases). CDR3 length: 15 amino acids. The V end lost 6 bases, the J end lost 7 bases, and 18 bases lay between the germline ends. Germline V gene data show CDR1 as SNHLY and CDR2 as FYNNEI. The CDR3 DNA sequence: TGTGCCAGCAGCGGCGGGGTGGATATAAACGGGGAGCTGTTTTTT. It specifies CASSGGVDINGELFF.

This clone was recorded a few times. This rearrangement joins TRBV2 to TRBJ2-7; TRBD1 matches at 7 bases. The CDR3 extends over 16 amino acids. Trimming at V came to 4 bases and at J to 3 bases, leaving 12 bases not matched to a gene. Germline V gene lookup returns CDR1 SNHLY and CDR2 FYNNEI. The DNA for the CDR3 is TGTGCCAGCAGTGTCCCTATGACAGGGAATCGCTACGAGCAGTACTTC. As protein: CASSVPMTGNRYEQYF.

V and J are TRBV2 and TRBJ1-1; tentatively, D is TRBD1 (5 bases). The CDR3 length is 13 residues. The germline V gene has CDR1 SNHLY and CDR2 FYNNEI. V lost 4 bases to trimming and J lost 10 bases, with 16 bases between them. This CDR3 reads CASSGGYSAGAFF. The DNA of the CDR3 is TGTGCCAGCAGTGGGGGGTACAGTGCCGGAGCTTTCTTT.

The chain is built from TRBV9 and TRBJ1-4, with D tentatively TRBD1 (6 bases). Trimming removed 0 bases from V and 5 bases from J, with 11 bases in between. Germline V lookup: CDR1 SGDLS, CDR2 YYNGEE. CDR3 length equals 15 residues. The CDR3 DNA reads TGTGCCAGCAGCGTAGGCAGGGGTCCAAATGAAAAACTGTTTTTT. Translated: CASSVGRGPNEKLFF.

This rearrangement joins TRBV5-1 to TRBJ1-4, with a tentative D call TRBD1 (5 bases). From germline, CDR1 is SGHRS and CDR2 YFSETQ. CDR3 length equals 15 residues. Deletions cut 1 base from V and 5 bases from J, with 12 bases between. CDR3 in amino acids: CASSLSVRDNEKLFF. The CDR3 DNA is TGCGCCAGCAGCTTGAGCGTTAGGGACAATGAAAAACTGTTTTTT.

The V call is TRBV5-6, the J call TRBJ1-1, with a possible D match to TRBD1 (5 bases). V was shortened by 2 bases and J by 1 base, with 12 bases between the two germline ends. Germline lookup yields CDR1 SGHDT and CDR2 YYEEEE. There are 15 residues in the CDR3. The CDR3 nucleotides are TGTGCCAGCAGCTTCCGCCGGGGCGGGAACACTGAAGCTTTCTTT. Translation gives CASSFRRGGNTEAFF.

The chain employs TRBV7-8 and TRBJ2-7; D gene unclear. The CDR3 runs 12 residues. CDR1 is SGHVS and CDR2 is FQNEAQ in the germline V gene. Trimming stripped 6 bases from V and 2 bases from J, with 8 bases between. CDR3 region: CASSLQAYEQYF. In DNA, the CDR3 is TGTGCCAGCAGTCTACAAGCCTACGAGCAGTACTTC. Looking up the rest from reference TRBV7-8 and TRBJ2-7 gives the full variable domain: GAGVSQSPRYKVAKRGQDVALRCDPISGHVSLFWYQQALGQGPEFLTYFQNEAQLDKSGLPSDRFFAERPEGSVSTLKIQRTQQEDSAVYLCASSLQAYEQYFGPGTRLTVT.

This clone has only one observation. This sequence joins TRBV28 and TRBJ2-4, with TRBD1 matching 8 bases. CDR3 length: 16 amino acids. The junction had 10 bases not matched to a gene; V was cut back by 7 bases and J by 2 bases. Germline V gene sequence: CDR1 MDHEN, CDR2 SYDVKM. The CDR3 sequence is CASTPPGGRSKNIQYF. In DNA form, the CDR3 reads TGTGCCAGCACTCCCCCAGGGGGCAGGTCCAAAAACATTCAGTACTTC.

The rearrangement uses TRBV4-2 and TRBJ2-3; 7 nucleotides agree with TRBD1. There are 15 residues in the CDR3. J lost 6 bases, V lost 4 bases, and 10 bases had no gene match. Per the germline V gene, CDR1 is LGHNA and CDR2 is YNFKEQ. The CDR3 sequence is CASSLGQEAADTQYF. The CDR3 DNA sequence: TGTGCCAGCAGCCTCGGACAGGAGGCCGCGGATACGCAGTATTTT.

This clone was observed a handful of times. Other nucleotide sequences in the sample specify the same CDR3. CDR3 sequence (DNA): TGTGCCAGTAGTATCGGAAAAGAGACCCAGTACTTC. This encodes CASSIGKETQYF. The V call is TRBV19, the J call TRBJ2-5; D unresolved. The CDR3 is 12 residues long. V lost 3 bases and J lost 3, with 5 bases in between. From germline, CDR1 is LNHDA and CDR2 SQIVND (reference sequence).

The V and J genes are TRBV6-6 and TRBJ1-1; D gene uncertain. The V gene's germline CDR1 is MNHNY and CDR2 SVGAGI (reference sequence). The V end lost 8 bases, the J end lost 8 bases, and 15 bases lay between the germline ends. The CDR3 has 12 amino acids. The CDR3 here is CASSKRAPEAFF. As DNA, the CDR3 is TGTGCCAGCTCTAAAAGGGCACCAGAAGCTTTCTTT.

The rearrangement uses TRBV15 and TRBJ1-4; D is ambiguous. Germline V CDR1 and CDR2: LNHNV, YYDKDF (reference sequence). Trimming took 0 bases from V and 8 from J, leaving 7 bases between them. This CDR3 comprises 13 residues. The DNA of the CDR3 is TGTGCCACCAGCAGAGATCTAGAGGAAAAACTGTTTTTT. It is translated as CATSRDLEEKLFF.

CDR3 sequence reads: CASSPAGLAGHLDTQYF. The CDR3 coding sequence is TGTGCCAGCAGCCCAGCGGGACTAGCGGGGCACTTAGATACGCAGTATTTT. The chain has TRBV7-9 and TRBJ2-3, with TRBD2 matching over 13 bases. This CDR3 contains 17 residues. Germline CDR1 reads SEHNR; CDR2 reads FQNEAQ (reference sequence). J was trimmed by 5 bases and V by 5 bases; bases with no gene match: 10.

This chain connects TRBV7-9 to TRBJ2-5; 9 nucleotides match TRBD1. The V gene's germline CDR1 is SEHNR and CDR2 FQNEAQ (reference sequence). The CDR3 is 15 residues long. The V gene end was trimmed by 3 bases and the J gene end by 6 bases; junction bases not matched to a gene: 8. CDR3 bases: TGTGCCAGCAGCTTCGGGGACAGGGACGGAAAGACCCAGTACTTC. It encodes CASSFGDRDGKTQYF.

This clone was detected only once. The chain carries TRBV9 and TRBJ2-3; no clear D. CDR1 is SGDLS and CDR2 is YYNGEE in the germline V gene. The CDR3 contains 14 residues. Between the trimmed V and J ends, which lost 2 bases and 0 bases, there was a span of 7 bases. CDR3 DNA: TGTGCCAGCAGCGTTGATTTTAGCACAGATACGCAGTATTTT. This sequence encodes CASSVDFSTDTQYF.

V usage is TRBV6-5 and J usage is TRBJ1-4, with D hard to call. The CDR3 has 12 amino acids. Germline V gene sequence: CDR1 MNHEY, CDR2 SVGAGI. Trimming cost V 5 bases and J 5 bases, with 6 bases left between them. CDR3 DNA: TGTGCCAGCAGTCCCTCCAATGAAAAACTGTTTTTT. Encoded protein: CASSPSNEKLFF.

V and J are TRBV6-1 and TRBJ1-2, with no clear D. Per germline, CDR1 MNHNS and CDR2 SASEGT. V was cut by 0 bases and J by 4 bases, with 15 bases left in between. The CDR3 sequence is 16 residues long. In DNA form, the CDR3 reads TGTGCCAGCAGTGAAGCGATAGGCGTCGGCGGCTATGGCTACACCTTC. Its translation is CASSEAIGVGGYGYTF.

This chain uses TRBV5-1 with TRBJ1-5, with D perhaps matching TRBD1 (5 bases). Germline-derived CDR1 and CDR2 are SGHRS and YFSETQ. Trimming removed 4 bases at V and 8 bases at J, with 16 bases between. This CDR3 has 14 residues. The CDR3 region is CASSPGVAGEPQHF. Written as DNA, the CDR3 is TGCGCCAGCAGCCCCGGGGTTGCGGGGGAGCCCCAGCATTTT.